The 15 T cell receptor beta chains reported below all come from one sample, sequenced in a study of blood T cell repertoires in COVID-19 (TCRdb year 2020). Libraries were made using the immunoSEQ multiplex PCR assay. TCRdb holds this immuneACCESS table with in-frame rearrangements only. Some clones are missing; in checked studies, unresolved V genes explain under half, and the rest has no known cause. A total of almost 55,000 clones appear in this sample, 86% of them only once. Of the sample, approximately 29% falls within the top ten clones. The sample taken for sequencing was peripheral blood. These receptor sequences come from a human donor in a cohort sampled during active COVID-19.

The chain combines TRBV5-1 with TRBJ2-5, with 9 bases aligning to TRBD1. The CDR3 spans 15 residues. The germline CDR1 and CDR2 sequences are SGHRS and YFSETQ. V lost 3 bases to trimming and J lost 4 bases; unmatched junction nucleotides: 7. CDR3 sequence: CASSSTGTGLETQYF. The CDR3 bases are TGCGCCAGCAGCTCCACGGGGACAGGGTTAGAGACCCAGTACTTC.

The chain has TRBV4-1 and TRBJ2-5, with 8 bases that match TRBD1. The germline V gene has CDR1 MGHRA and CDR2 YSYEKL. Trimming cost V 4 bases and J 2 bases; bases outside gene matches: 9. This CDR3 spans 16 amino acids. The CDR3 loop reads CASSPRGLTQQETQYF. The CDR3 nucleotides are TGCGCCAGCAGCCCCAGGGGGCTCACACAGCAAGAGACCCAGTACTTC.

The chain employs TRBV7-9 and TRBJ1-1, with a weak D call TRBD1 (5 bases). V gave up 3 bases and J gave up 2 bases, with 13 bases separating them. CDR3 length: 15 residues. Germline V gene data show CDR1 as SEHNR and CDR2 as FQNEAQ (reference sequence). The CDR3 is CASSFPGRYNTEAFF. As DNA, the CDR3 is TGTGCCAGCAGCTTCCCAGGGCGGTACAACACTGAAGCTTTCTTT.

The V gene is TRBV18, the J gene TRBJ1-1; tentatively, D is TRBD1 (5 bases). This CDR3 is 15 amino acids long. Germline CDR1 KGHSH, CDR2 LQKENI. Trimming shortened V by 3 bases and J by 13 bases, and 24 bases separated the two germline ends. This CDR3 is CASSPPTAGGVKLFF. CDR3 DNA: TGTGCCAGCTCACCTCCGACAGCCGGGGGGGTGAAGCTTTTCTTT.

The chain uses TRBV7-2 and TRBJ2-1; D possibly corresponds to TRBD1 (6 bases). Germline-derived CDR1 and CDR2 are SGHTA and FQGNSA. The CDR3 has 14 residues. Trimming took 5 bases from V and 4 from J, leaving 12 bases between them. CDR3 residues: CASSQGTAYNEQFF. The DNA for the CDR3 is TGTGCCAGCAGCCAGGGGACGGCTTACAATGAGCAGTTCTTC.

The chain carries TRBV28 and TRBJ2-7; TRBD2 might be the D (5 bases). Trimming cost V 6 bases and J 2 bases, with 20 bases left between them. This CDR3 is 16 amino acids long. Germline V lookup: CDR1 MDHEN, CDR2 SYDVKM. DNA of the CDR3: TGTGCCAGCAGCACTCCGGGAACACCTTTTGCCTACGAGCAGTACTTC. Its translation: CASSTPGTPFAYEQYF.

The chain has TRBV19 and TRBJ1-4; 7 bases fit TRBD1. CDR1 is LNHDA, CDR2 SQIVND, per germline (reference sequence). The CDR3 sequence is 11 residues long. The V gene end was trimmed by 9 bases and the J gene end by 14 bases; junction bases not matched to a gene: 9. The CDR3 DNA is TGTGCCAGCTGGAATGACAGGGCCCTGTTTTTT. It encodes CASWNDRALFF.

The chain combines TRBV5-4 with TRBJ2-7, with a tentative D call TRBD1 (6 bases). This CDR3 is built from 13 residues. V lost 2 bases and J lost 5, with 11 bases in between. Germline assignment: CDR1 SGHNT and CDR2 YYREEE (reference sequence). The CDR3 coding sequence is TGTGCCAGCAGCTTCACGTACAGGGACGAGCAGTACTTC. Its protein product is CASSFTYRDEQYF.

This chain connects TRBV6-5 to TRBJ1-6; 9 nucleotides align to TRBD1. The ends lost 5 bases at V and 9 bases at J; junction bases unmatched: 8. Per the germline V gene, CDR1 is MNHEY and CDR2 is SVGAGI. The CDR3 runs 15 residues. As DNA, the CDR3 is TGTGCCAGCAGTATAACGGACAGGGGTAGTTCACCCCTCCACTTT. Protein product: CASSITDRGSSPLHF.

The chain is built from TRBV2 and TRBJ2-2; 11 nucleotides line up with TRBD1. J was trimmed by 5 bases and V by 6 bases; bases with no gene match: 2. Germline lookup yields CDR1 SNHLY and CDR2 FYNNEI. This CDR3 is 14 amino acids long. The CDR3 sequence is CASSGTGGTGELFF. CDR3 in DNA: TGTGCCAGCAGCGGGACAGGGGGTACCGGGGAGCTGTTTTTT.

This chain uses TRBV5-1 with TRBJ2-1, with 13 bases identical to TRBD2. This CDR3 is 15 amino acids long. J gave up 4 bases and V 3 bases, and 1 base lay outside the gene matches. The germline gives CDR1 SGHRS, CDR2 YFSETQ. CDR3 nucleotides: TGCGCCAGCAGCTCGGGACTAGCGGGGTACAATGAGCAGTTCTTC. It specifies CASSSGLAGYNEQFF.

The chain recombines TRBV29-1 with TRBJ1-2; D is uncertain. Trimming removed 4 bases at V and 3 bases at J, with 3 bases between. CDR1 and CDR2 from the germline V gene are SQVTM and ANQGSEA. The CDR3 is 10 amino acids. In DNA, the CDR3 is TGCAGCGTTGCAGACTATGGCTACACCTTC. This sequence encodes CSVADYGYTF.

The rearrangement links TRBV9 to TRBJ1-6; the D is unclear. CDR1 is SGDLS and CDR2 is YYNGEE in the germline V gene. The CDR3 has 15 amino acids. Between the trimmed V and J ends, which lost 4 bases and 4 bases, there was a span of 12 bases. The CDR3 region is CASSTSTDYNSPLHF. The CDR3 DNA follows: TGTGCCAGCAGCACGTCAACAGATTATAATTCACCCCTCCACTTT.

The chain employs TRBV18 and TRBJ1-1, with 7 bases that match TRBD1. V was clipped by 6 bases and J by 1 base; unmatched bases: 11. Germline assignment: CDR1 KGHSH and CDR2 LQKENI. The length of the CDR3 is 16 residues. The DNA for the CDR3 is TGTGCCAGCTCTCCCTGGGGGACAGCCCCGAACACTGAAGCTTTCTTT. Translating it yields CASSPWGTAPNTEAFF.

The CDR3 sequence: CASARAGGTDTQYF. DNA of the CDR3: TGTGCCAGCGCCAGGGCGGGGGGCACAGATACGCAGTATTTT. The chain couples TRBV18 to TRBJ2-3, with TRBD2 matching 7 bases. CDR3 length: 14 residues. The ends lost 8 bases at V and 1 base at J; junction bases unmatched: 6. Germline V gene data show CDR1 as KGHSH and CDR2 as LQKENI.